The 16 T cell receptor beta chains below come from one sample, sequenced in a study of shared clonotypes between healthy human individuals. Assay: immunoSEQ multiplex PCR; the TCRdb copy retains only in-frame clones and omits some. Altogether approximately 1.4 million clones are present, 98% being singletons, with the ten largest covering roughly 0.42%. Sequenced sample: naive CD4+ T cells sorted from blood. Subset defined: CD45RA+ positively selected. These receptors were collected from a man aged 25 to 45 in good health.

The chain links TRBV5-4 to TRBJ2-1, with unresolved D. Trimming removed 0 bases from V and 4 bases from J, with 5 bases in between. Looked up from germline, CDR1 is SGHNT and CDR2 is YYREEE (reference sequence). The CDR3 runs 13 residues. CDR3 amino acids: CASSLDVYNEQFF. CDR3 sequence (DNA): TGTGCCAGCAGCTTGGATGTATACAATGAGCAGTTCTTC.

V usage is TRBV5-4 and J usage is TRBJ2-7; 9 bases fit TRBD2. CDR3 length equals 16 residues. From germline, CDR1 is SGHNT and CDR2 YYREEE (reference sequence). V shed 0 bases, J shed 1 base, and the junction held 5 bases outside the gene matches. The CDR3 spells CASSLDGSGRSYEQYF. The CDR3 DNA follows: TGTGCCAGCAGCTTGGATGGCAGCGGGAGGTCCTACGAGCAGTACTTC. Supplemented by reference TRBV5-4 and TRBJ2-7, the full variable domain reads ETGVTQSPTHLIKTRGQQVTLRCSSQSGHNTVSWYQQALGQGPQFIFQYYREEENGRGNFPPRFSGLQFPNYSSELNVNALELDDSALYLCASSLDGSGRSYEQYFGPGTRLTVT.

DNA of the CDR3: TGTGCCAGCAGCACTAGCGGGAGTTATACGCAGTATTTT. Its translation is CASSTSGSYTQYF. The rearrangement links TRBV9 to TRBJ2-3, with TRBD2 matching 11 bases. The CDR3 extends over 13 amino acids. V lost 4 bases and J lost 7; bases outside the gene matches: 2. CDR1 SGDLS and CDR2 YYNGEE come from the germline V gene.

This clone showed up just once. V gene TRBV29-1 combines with J gene TRBJ1-1; D possibly corresponds to TRBD1 (6 bases). Germline CDR1 SQVTM, CDR2 ANQGSEA. V gave up 6 bases and J gave up 2 bases, with 16 bases separating them. The CDR3 has 14 residues. The CDR3 coding sequence is TGCAGCGTAGGTGGGGGGCCTCCTAACACTGAAGCTTTCTTT. Amino acids: CSVGGGPPNTEAFF. The full variable domain, completed using reference TRBV29-1 and TRBJ1-1, is SAVISQKPSRDICQRGTSLTIQCQVDSQVTMMFWYRQQPGQSLTLIATANQGSEATYESGFVIDKFPISRPNLTFSTLTVSNMSPEDSSIYLCSVGGGPPNTEAFFGQGTRLTVV.

This chain's CDR3 is CASTGQATNYGYTF. The CDR3 DNA reads as TGCGCCAGCACGGGACAGGCAACTAACTATGGCTACACCTTC. The chain is built from TRBV5-1 and TRBJ1-2; 8 bases align to TRBD1. Germline V gene sequence: CDR1 SGHRS, CDR2 YFSETQ. Trimming removed 6 bases from V and 0 bases from J; junction bases left unmatched: 4. The length of the CDR3 is 14 residues. Looking up the rest from reference TRBV5-1 and TRBJ1-2 gives the full variable domain: KAGVTQTPRYLIKTRGQQVTLSCSPISGHRSVSWYQQTPGQGLQFLFEYFSETQRNKGNFPGRFSGRQFSNSRSEMNVSTLELGDSALYLCASTGQATNYGYTFGSGTRLTVV.

This clone came up once. The chain uses TRBV28 and TRBJ2-5, with D maybe TRBD1 (6 bases). The V gene lost 6 bases and the J gene lost 0 bases, with 17 bases spanning the gap. The germline gives CDR1 MDHEN, CDR2 SYDVKM. This CDR3 comprises 16 residues. This CDR3 is CASSQIQGRNQETQYF. CDR3 sequence (DNA): TGTGCCAGCAGCCAAATACAGGGCCGTAACCAAGAGACCCAGTACTTC.

This chain uses TRBV21-1 with TRBJ2-7; whether TRBD1, the table's D call, matches the DNA was not checked. TRBV21-1 is shown as a pseudogene. This CDR3 contains 15 residues. The CDR3 DNA reads as TGTGCCAGCAGCAAAACGGGACAGATGAACTACGAGCAGTACTTC. The encoded protein is CASSKTGQMNYEQYF.

The chain is built from TRBV5-6 and TRBJ2-5, with TRBD1 identical over 7 bases. CDR3 length: 13 residues. V dropped 5 bases and J dropped 4; count of bases not matched to a gene: 5. The germline CDR1 and CDR2 sequences are SGHDT and YYEEEE. In nucleotides, the CDR3 is TGTGCCAGCAGGGCGACAGGGCGAGAGACCCAGTACTTC. It is translated as CASRATGRETQYF.

The V and J genes are TRBV28 and TRBJ1-5; the D is unclear. V was shortened by 10 bases and J by 1 base, with 17 bases between the two germline ends. The CDR3 covers 15 residues. CDR1 and CDR2 from the germline V gene are MDHEN and SYDVKM. The CDR3 DNA reads as TGTGCCACCCTCCGGACGCTAGGGAGCAATCAGCCCCAGCATTTT. This sequence encodes CATLRTLGSNQPQHF.

J is TRBJ2-7 and V is TRBV7-2, with 8 nucleotides matching TRBD2. Germline V gene sequence: CDR1 SGHTA, CDR2 FQGNSA. V lost 2 bases to trimming and J lost 0 bases; unmatched junction nucleotides: 6. The CDR3 is made up of 16 amino acids. The CDR3 loop is CASSLFLAGGSYEQYF. CDR3 bases: TGTGCCAGCAGCTTATTTCTAGCGGGCGGCTCCTACGAGCAGTACTTC.

Turning to this clone: Different DNA sequences within this sample yield the same CDR3. V and J are TRBV6-5 and TRBJ2-3; no clear D. The germline V gene encodes CDR1 MNHEY and CDR2 SVGAGI. The CDR3 extends over 13 amino acids. Deletions cut 3 bases from V and 1 base from J, with 5 bases between. CDR3 region: CASSYGGTDTQYF. In nucleotides, the CDR3 is TGTGCCAGCAGTTATGGGGGCACAGATACGCAGTATTTT.

The J gene is TRBJ1-1, the V gene TRBV7-2; D remains unclear. Germline CDR1 is SGHTA and CDR2 is FQGNSA. V was cut by 2 bases and J by 3 bases, with 7 bases left in between. The CDR3 sequence is 13 residues long. CDR3 DNA sequence: TGTGCCAGCAGCTTAAGTCGGGACACTGAAGCTTTCTTT. This gives the protein CASSLSRDTEAFF. The full variable domain, completed using reference TRBV7-2 and TRBJ1-1, is GAGVSQSPSNKVTEKGKDVELRCDPISGHTALYWYRQSLGQGLEFLIYFQGNSAPDKSGLPSDRFSAERTGGSVSTLTIQRTQQEDSAVYLCASSLSRDTEAFFGQGTRLTVV.

The V call is TRBV28, the J call TRBJ2-5, with TRBD1 as a possible D gene (6 bases). Germline CDR1 and CDR2: MDHEN and SYDVKM. Trimming took 7 bases from V and 9 from J, leaving 18 bases between them. The CDR3 loop spans 13 amino acids. CDR3 protein: CASTSTRGLAQYF. CDR3 DNA sequence: TGTGCCAGCACCTCAACCAGGGGTTTGGCCCAGTACTTC.

This clone has a single count. The V gene is TRBV4-3, the J gene TRBJ2-7; 7 bases are shared with TRBD1. With 1 base clipped from V and 2 bases from J, the junction kept 8 bases outside the gene matches. This CDR3 has 16 residues. CDR1 and CDR2 from the germline V gene are LGHNA and YSLEER. CDR3 residues: CASSQVSGTAAYEQYF. CDR3 in DNA: TGCGCCAGCAGCCAAGTCTCCGGGACAGCAGCCTACGAGCAGTACTTC.

The rearrangement links TRBV4-1 to TRBJ2-5; D is uncertain. Trimming shortened V by 4 bases and J by 1 base, and 16 bases separated the two germline ends. Germline V lookup: CDR1 MGHRA, CDR2 YSYEKL. The CDR3 runs to 16 residues. This CDR3 reads CASSRKMGQTQETQYF. CDR3 sequence (DNA): TGCGCCAGCAGCCGCAAGATGGGCCAGACCCAAGAGACCCAGTACTTC.

The rearrangement uses TRBV5-1 and TRBJ2-6; D gene uncertain. The V end was cut by 0 bases, the J end by 0 bases, with 10 bases between. Germline CDR1 is SGHRS and CDR2 is YFSETQ. This CDR3 region has 17 residues. The CDR3 nucleotides read TGCGCCAGCAGCTTGGGACTGCTGGGCTCTGGGGCCAACGTCCTGACTTTC. This encodes CASSLGLLGSGANVLTF.